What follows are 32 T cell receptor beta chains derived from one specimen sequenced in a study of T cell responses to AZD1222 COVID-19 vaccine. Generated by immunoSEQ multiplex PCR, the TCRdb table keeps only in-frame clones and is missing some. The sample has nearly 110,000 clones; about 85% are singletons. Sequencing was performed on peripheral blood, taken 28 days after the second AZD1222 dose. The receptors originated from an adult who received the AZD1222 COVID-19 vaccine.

CDR3 residues: CASSLRGGVGAFF. In nucleotides, the CDR3 is TGTGCCAGCAGCTTACGTGGCGGAGTGGGAGCTTTCTTT. The J gene is TRBJ1-1, the V gene TRBV7-9; D is unresolved. Germline loops: CDR1 SEHNR, CDR2 FQNEAQ (reference sequence). The V gene lost 2 bases and the J gene lost 10 bases, with 14 bases spanning the gap. This CDR3 comprises 13 residues.

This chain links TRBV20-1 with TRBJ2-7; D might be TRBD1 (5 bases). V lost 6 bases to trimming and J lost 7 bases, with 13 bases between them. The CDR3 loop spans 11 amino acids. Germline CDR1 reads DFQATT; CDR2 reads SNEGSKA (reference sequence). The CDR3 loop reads CSAQQGWEQYF. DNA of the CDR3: TGCAGTGCCCAGCAGGGTTGGGAGCAGTACTTC.

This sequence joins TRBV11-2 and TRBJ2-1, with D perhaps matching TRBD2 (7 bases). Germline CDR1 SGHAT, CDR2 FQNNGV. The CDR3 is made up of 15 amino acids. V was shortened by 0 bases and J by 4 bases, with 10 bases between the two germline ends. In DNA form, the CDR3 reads TGTGCCAGCAGCTTAGACGGGGGGCCTTACAATGAGCAGTTCTTC. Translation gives CASSLDGGPYNEQFF.

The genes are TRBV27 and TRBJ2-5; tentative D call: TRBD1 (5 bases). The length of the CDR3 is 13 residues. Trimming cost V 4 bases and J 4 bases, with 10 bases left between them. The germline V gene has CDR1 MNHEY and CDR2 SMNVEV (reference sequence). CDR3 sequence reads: CASSSQGAETQYF. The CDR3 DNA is TGTGCCAGCAGTTCTCAAGGGGCAGAGACCCAGTACTTC.

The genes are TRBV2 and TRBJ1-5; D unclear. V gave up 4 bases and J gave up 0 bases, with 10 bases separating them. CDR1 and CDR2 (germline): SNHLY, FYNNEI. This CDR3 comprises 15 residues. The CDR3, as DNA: TGTGCCAGCAGTGTCGGGCCGGGTAGCAATCAGCCCCAGCATTTT. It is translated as CASSVGPGSNQPQHF.

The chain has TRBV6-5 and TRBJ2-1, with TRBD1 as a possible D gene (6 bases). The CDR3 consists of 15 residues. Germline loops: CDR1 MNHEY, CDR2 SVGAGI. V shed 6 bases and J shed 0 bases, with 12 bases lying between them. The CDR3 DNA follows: TGTGCCAGCAGCGGACAGAGTTTCTCCTACAATGAGCAGTTCTTC. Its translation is CASSGQSFSYNEQFF.

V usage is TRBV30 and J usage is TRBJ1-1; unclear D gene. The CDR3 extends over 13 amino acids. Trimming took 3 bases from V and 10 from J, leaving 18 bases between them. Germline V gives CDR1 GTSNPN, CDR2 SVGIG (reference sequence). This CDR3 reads CAWRDGLPKAAFF. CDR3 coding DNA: TGTGCCTGGAGGGACGGACTCCCCAAGGCAGCTTTCTTT.

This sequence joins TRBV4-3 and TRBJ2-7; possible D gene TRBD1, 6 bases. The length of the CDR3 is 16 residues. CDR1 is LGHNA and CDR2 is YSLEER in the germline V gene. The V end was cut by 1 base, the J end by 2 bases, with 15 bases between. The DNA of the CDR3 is TGCGCCAGCAGCCAAGGAGCTCCCGGACAGCCCTACGAGCAGTACTTC. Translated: CASSQGAPGQPYEQYF.

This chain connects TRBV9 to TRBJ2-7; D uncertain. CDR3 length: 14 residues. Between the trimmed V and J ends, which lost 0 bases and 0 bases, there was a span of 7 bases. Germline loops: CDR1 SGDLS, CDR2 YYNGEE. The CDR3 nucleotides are TGTGCCAGCAGCGTAGACCAGCTCTCCTACGAGCAGTACTTC. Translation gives CASSVDQLSYEQYF.

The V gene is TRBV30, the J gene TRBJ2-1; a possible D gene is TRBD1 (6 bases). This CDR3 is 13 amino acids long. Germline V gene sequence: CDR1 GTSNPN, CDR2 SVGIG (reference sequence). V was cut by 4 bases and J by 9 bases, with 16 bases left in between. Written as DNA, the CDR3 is TGTGCCTGGACTAGGCAGGGGATGGGTGAGCAGTTCTTC. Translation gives CAWTRQGMGEQFF.

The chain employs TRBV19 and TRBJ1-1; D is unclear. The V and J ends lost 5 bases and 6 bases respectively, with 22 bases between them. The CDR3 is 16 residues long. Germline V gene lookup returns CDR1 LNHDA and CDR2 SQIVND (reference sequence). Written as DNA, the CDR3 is TGTGCCAGTAGTGCAGACCCTACCCTGAGGCTGCCTGAAGCTTTCTTT. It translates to CASSADPTLRLPEAFF.

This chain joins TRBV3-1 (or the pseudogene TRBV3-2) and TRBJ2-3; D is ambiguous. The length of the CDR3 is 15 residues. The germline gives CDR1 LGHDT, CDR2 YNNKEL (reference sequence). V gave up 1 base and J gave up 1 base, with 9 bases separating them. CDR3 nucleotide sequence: TGTGCCAGCAGCCAAGCCTCACGGGGCACAGATACGCAGTATTTT. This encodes CASSQASRGTDTQYF.

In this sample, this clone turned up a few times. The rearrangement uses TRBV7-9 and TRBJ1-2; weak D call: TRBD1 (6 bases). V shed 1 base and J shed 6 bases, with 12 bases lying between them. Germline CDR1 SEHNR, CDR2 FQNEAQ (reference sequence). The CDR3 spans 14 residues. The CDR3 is CASSLVPGEDGYTF. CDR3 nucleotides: TGTGCCAGCAGCTTAGTCCCAGGGGAGGATGGCTACACCTTC.

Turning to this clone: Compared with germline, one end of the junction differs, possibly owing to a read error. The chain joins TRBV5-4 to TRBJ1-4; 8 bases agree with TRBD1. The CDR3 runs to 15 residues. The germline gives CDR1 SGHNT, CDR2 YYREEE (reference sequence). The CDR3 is CASSYGQGSKEKLFF. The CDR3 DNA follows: TGTGCCAGCAGCTACGGACAGGGCTCTAAGGAAAAACTGTTTTTT.

CDR3 residues: CASSLGAEYYGYTF. The CDR3 DNA reads TGTGCCAGCAGCTTAGGGGCGGAGTACTATGGCTACACCTTC. This rearrangement joins TRBV5-4 to TRBJ1-2; a weak D match, TRBD1 (5 bases). The CDR3 spans 14 residues. Trimming pared 2 bases from V and 3 bases from J, leaving 11 bases between. Germline V lookup: CDR1 SGHNT, CDR2 YYREEE (reference sequence).

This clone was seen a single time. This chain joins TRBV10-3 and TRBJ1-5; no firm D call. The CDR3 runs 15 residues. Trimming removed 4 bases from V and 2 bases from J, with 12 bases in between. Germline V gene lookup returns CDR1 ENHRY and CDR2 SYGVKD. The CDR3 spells CAISALYFRNQPQHF. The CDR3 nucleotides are TGTGCCATCAGTGCTCTATATTTTCGCAATCAGCCCCAGCATTTT.

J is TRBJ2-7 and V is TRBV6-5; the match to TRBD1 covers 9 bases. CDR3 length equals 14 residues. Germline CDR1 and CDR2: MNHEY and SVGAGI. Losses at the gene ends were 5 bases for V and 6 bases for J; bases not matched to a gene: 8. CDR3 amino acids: CASSPGQGSREQYF. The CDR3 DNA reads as TGTGCCAGCAGTCCGGGACAGGGCTCGCGCGAGCAGTACTTC.

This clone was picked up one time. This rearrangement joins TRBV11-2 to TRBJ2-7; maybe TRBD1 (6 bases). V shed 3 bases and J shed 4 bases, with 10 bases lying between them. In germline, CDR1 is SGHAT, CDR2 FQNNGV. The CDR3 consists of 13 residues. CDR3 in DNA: TGTGCCAGCAGCTTCGGACAGCGTTACGAGCAGTACTTC. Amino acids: CASSFGQRYEQYF.

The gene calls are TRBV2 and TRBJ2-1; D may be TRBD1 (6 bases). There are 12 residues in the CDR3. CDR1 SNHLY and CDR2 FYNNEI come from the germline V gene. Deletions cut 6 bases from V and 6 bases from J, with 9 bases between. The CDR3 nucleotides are TGTGCCAGCAGGGAGGACAGCAATGAGCAGTTCTTC. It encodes CASREDSNEQFF.

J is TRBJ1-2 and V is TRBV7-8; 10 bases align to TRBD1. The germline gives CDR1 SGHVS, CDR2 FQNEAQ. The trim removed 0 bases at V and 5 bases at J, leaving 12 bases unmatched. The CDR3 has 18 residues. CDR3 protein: CASSLAPMGQGSQYGYTF. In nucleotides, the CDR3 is TGTGCCAGCAGCTTAGCGCCCATGGGACAGGGGAGCCAGTATGGCTACACCTTC.

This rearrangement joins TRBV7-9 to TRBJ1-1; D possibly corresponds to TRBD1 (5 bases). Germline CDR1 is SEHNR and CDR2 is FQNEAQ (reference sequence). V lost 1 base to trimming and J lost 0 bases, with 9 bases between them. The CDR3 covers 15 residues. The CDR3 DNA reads TGTGCCAGCAGCTTAGGTGGGGGGATGAACACTGAAGCTTTCTTT. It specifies CASSLGGGMNTEAFF.

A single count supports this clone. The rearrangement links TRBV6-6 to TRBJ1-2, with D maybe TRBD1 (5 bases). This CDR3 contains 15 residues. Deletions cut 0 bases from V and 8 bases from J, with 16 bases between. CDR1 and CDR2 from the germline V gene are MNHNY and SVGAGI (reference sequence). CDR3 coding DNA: TGTGCCAGCAGTTACTCGCAACAGGAGACATGGGGCTACACCTTC. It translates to CASSYSQQETWGYTF.

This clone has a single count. The CDR3 DNA reads as TGTGCCAGCAGTGTATCGGGGAGCGGGTCTTCCACTGAAGCTTTCTTT. Its translation: CASSVSGSGSSTEAFF. The chain joins TRBV6-1 to TRBJ1-1; D not certain. CDR1 and CDR2 (germline): MNHNS, SASEGT. V gave up 4 bases and J gave up 4 bases, with 19 bases separating them. The CDR3 length is 16 residues.

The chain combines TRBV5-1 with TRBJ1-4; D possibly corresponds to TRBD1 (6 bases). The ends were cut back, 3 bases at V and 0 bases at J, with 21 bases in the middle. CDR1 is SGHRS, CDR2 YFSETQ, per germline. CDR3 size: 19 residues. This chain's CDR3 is CASSSVTGSHLTTNEKLFF. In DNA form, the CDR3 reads TGCGCCAGCAGCTCGGTGACAGGCTCACACCTAACAACTAATGAAAAACTGTTTTTT.

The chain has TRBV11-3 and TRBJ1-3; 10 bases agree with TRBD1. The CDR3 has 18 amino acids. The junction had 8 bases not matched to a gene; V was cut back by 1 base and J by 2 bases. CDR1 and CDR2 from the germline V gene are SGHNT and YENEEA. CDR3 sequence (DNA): TGTGCCAGCAGCTTAGGGGACAGGGGATTGGGGCCTGGAAACACCATATATTTT. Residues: CASSLGDRGLGPGNTIYF.

The CDR3 coding sequence is TGTGCCAGCAGCTTGGCAGCCCCTAGCACAGATACGCAGTATTTT. This encodes CASSLAAPSTDTQYF. The chain recombines TRBV5-6 with TRBJ2-3; no firm D call. The ends were cut back, 0 bases at V and 0 bases at J, with 8 bases in the middle. The germline V gene encodes CDR1 SGHDT and CDR2 YYEEEE. This CDR3 is 15 amino acids long.

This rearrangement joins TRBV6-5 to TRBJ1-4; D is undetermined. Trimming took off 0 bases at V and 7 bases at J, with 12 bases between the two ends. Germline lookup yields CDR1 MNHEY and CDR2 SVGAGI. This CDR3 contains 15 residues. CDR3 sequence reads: CASSYSSGVSEKLFF. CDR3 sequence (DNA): TGTGCCAGCAGTTACTCCAGCGGGGTTAGTGAAAAACTGTTTTTT.

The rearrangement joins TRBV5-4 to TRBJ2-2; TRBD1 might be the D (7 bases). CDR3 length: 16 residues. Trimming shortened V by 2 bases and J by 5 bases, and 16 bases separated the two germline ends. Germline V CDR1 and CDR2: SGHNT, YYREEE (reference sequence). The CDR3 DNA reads TGTGCCAGCAGCTTACCTCAGGGGGGAGAAACCGGGGAGCTGTTTTTT. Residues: CASSLPQGGETGELFF. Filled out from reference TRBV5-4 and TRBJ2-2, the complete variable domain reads ETGVTQSPTHLIKTRGQQVTLRCSSQSGHNTVSWYQQALGQGPQFIFQYYREEENGRGNFPPRFSGLQFPNYSSELNVNALELDDSALYLCASSLPQGGETGELFFGEGSRLTVL.

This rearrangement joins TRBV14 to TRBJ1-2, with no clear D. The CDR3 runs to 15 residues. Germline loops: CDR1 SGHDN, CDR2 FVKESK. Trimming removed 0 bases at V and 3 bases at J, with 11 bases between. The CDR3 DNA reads TGTGCCAGCAGCCAAGAAATTGCGGGATACTATGGCTACACCTTC. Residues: CASSQEIAGYYGYTF.

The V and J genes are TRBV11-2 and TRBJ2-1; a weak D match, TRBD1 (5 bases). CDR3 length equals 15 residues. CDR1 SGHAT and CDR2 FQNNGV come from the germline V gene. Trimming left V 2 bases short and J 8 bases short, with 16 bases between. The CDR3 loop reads CASSLNSALGDEQFF. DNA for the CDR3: TGTGCCAGCAGCTTAAACTCCGCCTTAGGGGATGAGCAGTTCTTC.

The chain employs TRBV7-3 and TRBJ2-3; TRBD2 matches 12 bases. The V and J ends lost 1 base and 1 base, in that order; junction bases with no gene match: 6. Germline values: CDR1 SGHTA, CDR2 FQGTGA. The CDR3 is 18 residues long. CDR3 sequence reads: CASSLKPSGGAGTDTQYF. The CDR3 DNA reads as TGTGCCAGCAGCTTAAAACCTAGCGGGGGGGCCGGCACAGATACGCAGTATTTT.

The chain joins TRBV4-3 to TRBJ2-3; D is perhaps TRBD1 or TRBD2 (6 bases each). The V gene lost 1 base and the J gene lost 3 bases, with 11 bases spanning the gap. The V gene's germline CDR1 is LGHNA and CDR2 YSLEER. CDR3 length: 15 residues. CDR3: CASSQGGTNTDTQYF. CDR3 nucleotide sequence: TGCGCCAGCAGCCAAGGCGGGACAAATACAGATACGCAGTATTTT.